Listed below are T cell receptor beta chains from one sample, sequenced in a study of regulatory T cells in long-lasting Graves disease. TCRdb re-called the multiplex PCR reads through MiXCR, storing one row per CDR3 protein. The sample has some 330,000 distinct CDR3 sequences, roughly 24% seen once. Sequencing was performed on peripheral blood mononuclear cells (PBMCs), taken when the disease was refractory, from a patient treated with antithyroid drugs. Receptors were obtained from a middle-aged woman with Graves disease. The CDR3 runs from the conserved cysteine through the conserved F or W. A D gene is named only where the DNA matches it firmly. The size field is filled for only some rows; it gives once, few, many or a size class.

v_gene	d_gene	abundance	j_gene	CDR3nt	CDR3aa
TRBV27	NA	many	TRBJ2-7	TGTGCCAGCAGAGGGGGGTGGGGGCGGGAGCAGTACTTC	CASRGGWGREQYF
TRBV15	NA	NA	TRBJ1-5	TGTGCCACCAGCAGAGATCGGGGGGCCAATCAGCCCCAGCATTTT	CATSRDRGANQPQHF
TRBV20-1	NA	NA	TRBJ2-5	TGCAGTGCTAGAGATACGGGGTGGGATCAAGAGACCCAGTACTTC	CSARDTGWDQETQYF
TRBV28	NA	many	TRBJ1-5	TGTGCCAGCAGTTACCGGGGGGCGATAATCAATCAGCCCCAGCATTTT	CASSYRGAIINQPQHF
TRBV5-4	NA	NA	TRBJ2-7	TGTGCCAGCATAAGTCACGAGCAGTACTTC	CASISHEQYF
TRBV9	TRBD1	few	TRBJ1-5	TGTGCCAGCAGCGGCGGGACAGCCAATCAGCCCCAGCATTTT	CASSGGTANQPQHF
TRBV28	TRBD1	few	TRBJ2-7	TGTGCCAGCAGCCCCGGGGACAGGGCCTCCTACGAGCAGTACTTC	CASSPGDRASYEQYF
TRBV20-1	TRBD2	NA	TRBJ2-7	TGCAGTGCTAGCTCCTTTGGGGTTCTAGCGGCAACCCTGCGGGAGCAGTACTTC	CSASSFGVLAATLREQYF
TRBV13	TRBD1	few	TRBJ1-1	TGTGCCAGCAGCTTAGGGGGACAGGGTGCCACTGAAGCTTTCTTT	CASSLGGQGATEAFF
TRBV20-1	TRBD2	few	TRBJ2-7	TGCAGTGCTAGACGACTAGCGGGGAGAGACGAGCAGTACTTC	CSARRLAGRDEQYF
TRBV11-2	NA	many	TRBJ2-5	TGTGCCAGCAGCTTAGACCGCCCGAAGACCCAGTACTTC	CASSLDRPKTQYF